This T cell receptor beta chain is from a study of T cell responses to AZD1222 COVID-19 vaccine. The CDR3 totals 15 residues. J was trimmed by 4 bases and V by 6 bases; bases with no gene match: 10. Germline V gene lookup returns CDR1 MNHEY and CDR2 SVGAGI. Data came from immunoSEQ multiplex PCR; TCRdb stores just in-frame clones and leaves some out. The sample holds 130,000 or so clones, about 94% seen once. Study observations and caveats: With two AZD1222 doses given, Spike-specific TCR breadth and depth both rose. Repertoires were obtained solely post-peak T cell response. The donors showed a predominance of white British ancestry and of females, with possible underestimation of clonal diversity.

This clone was observed a handful of times. Its specificity is not known. This specimen was peripheral blood, taken on day 0 of AZD1222 vaccination. The chain carries TRBV6-5 and TRBJ1-2; 8 nucleotides line up with TRBD1. This receptor was taken from an adult in good health. CDR3 nucleotide sequence: TGTGCCAGCAGCCGGACAGGGATTATCGTCTATGGCTACACCTTC. It yields the protein CASSRTGIIVYGYTF.